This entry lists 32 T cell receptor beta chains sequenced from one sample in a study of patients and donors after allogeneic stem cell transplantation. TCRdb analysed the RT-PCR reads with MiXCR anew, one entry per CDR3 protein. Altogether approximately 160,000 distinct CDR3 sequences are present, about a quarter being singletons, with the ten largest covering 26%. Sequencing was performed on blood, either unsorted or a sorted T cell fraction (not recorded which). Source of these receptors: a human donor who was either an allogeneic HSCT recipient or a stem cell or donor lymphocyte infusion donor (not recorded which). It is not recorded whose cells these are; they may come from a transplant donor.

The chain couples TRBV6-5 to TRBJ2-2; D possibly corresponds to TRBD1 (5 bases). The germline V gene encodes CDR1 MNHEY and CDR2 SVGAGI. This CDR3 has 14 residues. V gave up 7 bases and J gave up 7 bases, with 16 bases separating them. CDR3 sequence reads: CASIATRAHGELFF. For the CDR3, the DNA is TGTGCCAGCATTGCAACCAGGGCTCACGGGGAGCTGTTTTTT.

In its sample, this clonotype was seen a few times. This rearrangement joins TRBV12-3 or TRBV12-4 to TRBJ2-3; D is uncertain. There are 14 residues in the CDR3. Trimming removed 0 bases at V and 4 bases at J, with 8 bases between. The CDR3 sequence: CASSLAQLADTQYF. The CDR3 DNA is TGTGCCAGCAGTTTAGCGCAGTTGGCAGATACGCAGTATTTT.

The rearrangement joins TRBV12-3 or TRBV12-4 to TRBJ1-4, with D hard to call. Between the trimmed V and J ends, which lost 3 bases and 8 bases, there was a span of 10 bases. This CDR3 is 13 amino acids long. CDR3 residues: CASSFVAGEKLFF. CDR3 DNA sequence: TGTGCCAGCAGTTTTGTGGCAGGCGAAAAACTGTTTTTT.

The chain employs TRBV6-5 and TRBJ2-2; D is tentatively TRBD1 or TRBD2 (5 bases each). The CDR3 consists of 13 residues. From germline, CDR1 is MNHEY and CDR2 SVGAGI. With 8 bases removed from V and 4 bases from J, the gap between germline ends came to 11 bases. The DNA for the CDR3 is TGTGCCAGCTGGACCGGGGCCACCGGGGAGCTGTTTTTT. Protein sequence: CASWTGATGELFF.

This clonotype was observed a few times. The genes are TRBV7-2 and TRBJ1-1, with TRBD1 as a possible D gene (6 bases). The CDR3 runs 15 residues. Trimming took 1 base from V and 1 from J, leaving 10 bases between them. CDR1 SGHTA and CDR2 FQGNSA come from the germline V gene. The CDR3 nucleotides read TGTGCCAGCAGCTTAGGGGGGGCTGGGAACACTGAAGCTTTCTTT. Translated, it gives CASSLGGAGNTEAFF.

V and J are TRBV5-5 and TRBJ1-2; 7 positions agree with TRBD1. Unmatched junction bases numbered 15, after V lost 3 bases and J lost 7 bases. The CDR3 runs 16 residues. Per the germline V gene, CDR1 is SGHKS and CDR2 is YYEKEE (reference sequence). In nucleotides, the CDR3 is TGTGCCAGCAGCTCAACAGGGGTGAACCTCCAGGGTGGCTACACCTTC. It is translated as CASSSTGVNLQGGYTF.

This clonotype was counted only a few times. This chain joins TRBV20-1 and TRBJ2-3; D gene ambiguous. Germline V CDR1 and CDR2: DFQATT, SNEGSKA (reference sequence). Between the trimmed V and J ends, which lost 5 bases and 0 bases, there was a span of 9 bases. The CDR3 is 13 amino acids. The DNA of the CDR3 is TGCAGTGCTTTAGAGCTGAGCACAGATACGCAGTATTTT. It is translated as CSALELSTDTQYF.

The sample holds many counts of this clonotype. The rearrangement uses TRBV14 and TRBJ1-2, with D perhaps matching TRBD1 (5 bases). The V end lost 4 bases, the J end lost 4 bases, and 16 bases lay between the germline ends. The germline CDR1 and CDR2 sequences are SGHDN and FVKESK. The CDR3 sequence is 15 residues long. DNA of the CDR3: TGTGCCAGCAGCCCAACAGGACTTTCCTTCTATGGCTACACCTTC. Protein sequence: CASSPTGLSFYGYTF.

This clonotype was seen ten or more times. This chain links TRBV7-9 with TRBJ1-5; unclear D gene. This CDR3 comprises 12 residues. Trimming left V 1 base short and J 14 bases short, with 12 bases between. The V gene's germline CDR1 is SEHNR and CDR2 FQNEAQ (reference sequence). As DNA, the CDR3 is TGTGCCAGCAGCTTAGGACACCCACCGGAGCATTTT. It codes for CASSLGHPPEHF. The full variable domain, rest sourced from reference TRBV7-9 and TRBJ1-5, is DTGVSQNPRHKITKRGQNVTFRCDPISEHNRLYWYRQTLGQGPEFLTYFQNEAQLEKSRLLSDRFSAERPKGSFSTLEIQRTEQGDSAMYLCASSLGHPPEHFGDGTRLSIL.

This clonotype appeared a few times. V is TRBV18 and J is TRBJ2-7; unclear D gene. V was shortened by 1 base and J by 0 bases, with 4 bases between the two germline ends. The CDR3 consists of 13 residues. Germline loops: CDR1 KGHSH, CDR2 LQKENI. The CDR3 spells CASSPRPSYEQYF. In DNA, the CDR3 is TGTGCCAGCTCACCACGGCCCTCCTACGAGCAGTACTTC. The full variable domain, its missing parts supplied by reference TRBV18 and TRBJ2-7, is NAGVMQNPRHLVRRRGQEARLRCSPMKGHSHVYWYRQLPEEGLKFMVYLQKENIIDESGMPKERFSAEFPKEGPSILRIQQVVRGDSAAYFCASSPRPSYEQYFGPGTRLTVT.

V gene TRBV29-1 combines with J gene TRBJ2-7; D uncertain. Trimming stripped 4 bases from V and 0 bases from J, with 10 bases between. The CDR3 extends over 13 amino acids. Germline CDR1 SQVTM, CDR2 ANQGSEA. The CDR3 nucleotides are TGCAGCGTTGCAGGAAGGAGCTCCTACGAGCAGTACTTC. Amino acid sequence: CSVAGRSSYEQYF.

As DNA, the CDR3 is TGTGCCAGCTCGACAGGCAACAATGAAAAACTGTTTTTT. It translates to CASSTGNNEKLFF. This sequence joins TRBV12-3 or TRBV12-4 and TRBJ1-4, with D perhaps TRBD1 (6 bases). V was shortened by 8 bases and J by 5 bases, with 12 bases between the two germline ends. CDR3 size: 13 residues.

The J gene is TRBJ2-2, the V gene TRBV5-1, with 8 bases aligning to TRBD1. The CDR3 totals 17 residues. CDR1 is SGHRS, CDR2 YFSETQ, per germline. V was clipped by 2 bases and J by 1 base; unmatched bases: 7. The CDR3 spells CASSFPGTGLNTGELFF. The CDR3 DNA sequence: TGCGCCAGCAGCTTTCCCGGGACAGGATTGAACACCGGGGAGCTGTTTTTT.

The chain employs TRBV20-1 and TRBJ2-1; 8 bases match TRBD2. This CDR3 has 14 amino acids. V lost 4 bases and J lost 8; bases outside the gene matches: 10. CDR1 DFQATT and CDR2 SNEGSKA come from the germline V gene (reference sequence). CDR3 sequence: CSATREGGGDEQFF. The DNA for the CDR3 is TGCAGTGCTACCCGGGAGGGCGGCGGGGATGAGCAGTTCTTC.

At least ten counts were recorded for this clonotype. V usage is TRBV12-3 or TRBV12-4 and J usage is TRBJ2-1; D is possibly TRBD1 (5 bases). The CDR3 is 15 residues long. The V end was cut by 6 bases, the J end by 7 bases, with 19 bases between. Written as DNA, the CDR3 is TGTGCCAGCAGCTTCGCTGGACACGCGAGAAATGAGCAGTTCTTC. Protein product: CASSFAGHARNEQFF.

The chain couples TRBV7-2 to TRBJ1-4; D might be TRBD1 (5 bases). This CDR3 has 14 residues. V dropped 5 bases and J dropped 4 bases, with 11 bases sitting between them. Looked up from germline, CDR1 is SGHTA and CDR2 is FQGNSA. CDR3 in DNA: TGTGCCAGCAGCCGTTCCGGGGGTAATGAAAAACTGTTTTTT. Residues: CASSRSGGNEKLFF.

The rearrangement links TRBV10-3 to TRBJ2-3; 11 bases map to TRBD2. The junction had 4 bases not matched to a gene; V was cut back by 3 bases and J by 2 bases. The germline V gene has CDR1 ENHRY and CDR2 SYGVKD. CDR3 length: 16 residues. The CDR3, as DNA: TGTGCCATCAGTGATATAGCGGGGGGGTTCACAGATACGCAGTATTTT. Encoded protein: CAISDIAGGFTDTQYF.

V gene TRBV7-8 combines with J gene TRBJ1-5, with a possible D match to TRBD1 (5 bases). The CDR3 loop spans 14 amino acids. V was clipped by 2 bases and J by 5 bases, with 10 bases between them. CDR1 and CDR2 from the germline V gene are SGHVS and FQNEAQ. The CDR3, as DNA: TGTGCCAGCAGCTTAATGGACACAGATCAGCCCCAGCATTTT. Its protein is CASSLMDTDQPQHF.

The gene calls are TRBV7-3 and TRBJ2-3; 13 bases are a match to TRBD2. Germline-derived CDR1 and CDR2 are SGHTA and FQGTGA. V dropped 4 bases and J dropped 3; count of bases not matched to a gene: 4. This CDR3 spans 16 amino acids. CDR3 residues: CASSSRLAGGTDTQYF. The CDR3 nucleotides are TGTGCCAGCAGCTCCCGACTAGCGGGGGGAACAGATACGCAGTATTTT.

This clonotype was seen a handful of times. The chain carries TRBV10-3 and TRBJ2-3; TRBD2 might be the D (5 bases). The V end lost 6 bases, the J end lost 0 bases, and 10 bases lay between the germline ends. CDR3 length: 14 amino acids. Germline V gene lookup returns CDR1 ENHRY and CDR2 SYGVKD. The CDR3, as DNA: TGTGCCATCAGGTCCGGGGATAGCACAGATACGCAGTATTTT. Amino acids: CAIRSGDSTDTQYF.

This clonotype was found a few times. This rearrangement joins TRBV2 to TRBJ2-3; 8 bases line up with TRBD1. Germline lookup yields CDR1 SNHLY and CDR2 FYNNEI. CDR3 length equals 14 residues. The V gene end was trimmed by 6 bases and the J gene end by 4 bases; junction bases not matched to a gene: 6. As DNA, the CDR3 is TGTGCCAGCAGCCCGCACAGGGGGTCAGATACGCAGTATTTT. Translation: CASSPHRGSDTQYF.

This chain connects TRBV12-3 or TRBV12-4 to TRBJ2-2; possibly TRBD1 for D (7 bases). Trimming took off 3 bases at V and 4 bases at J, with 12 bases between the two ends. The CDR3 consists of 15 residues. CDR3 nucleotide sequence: TGTGCCAGCAGTTTTCGCAGGGGGGCCACCGGGGAGCTGTTTTTT. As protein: CASSFRRGATGELFF.

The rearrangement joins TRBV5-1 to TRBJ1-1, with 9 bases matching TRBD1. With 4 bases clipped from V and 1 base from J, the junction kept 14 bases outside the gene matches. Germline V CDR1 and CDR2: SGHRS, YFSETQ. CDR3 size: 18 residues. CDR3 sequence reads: CASSLTPGQGNWNTEAFF. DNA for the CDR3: TGCGCCAGCAGCCTCACTCCTGGACAGGGGAATTGGAACACTGAAGCTTTCTTT.

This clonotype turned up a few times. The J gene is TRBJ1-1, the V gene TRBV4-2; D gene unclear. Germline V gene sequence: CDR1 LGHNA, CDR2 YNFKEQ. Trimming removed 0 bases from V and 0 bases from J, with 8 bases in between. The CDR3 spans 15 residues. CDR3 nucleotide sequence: TGTGCCAGCAGCCAAGATAGAAGGATGAACACTGAAGCTTTCTTT. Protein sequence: CASSQDRRMNTEAFF.

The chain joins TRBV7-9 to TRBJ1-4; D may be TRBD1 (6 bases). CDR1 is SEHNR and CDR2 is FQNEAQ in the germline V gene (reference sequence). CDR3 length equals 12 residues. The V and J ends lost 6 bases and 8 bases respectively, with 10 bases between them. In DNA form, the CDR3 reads TGTGCCAGCAGTATCCAGGGGGAAAAACTGTTTTTT. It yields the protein CASSIQGEKLFF.

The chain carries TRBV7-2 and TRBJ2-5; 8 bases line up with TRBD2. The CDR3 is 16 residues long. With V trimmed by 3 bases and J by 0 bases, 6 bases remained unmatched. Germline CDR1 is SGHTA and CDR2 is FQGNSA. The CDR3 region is CASSFWPSGYQETQYF. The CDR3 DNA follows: TGTGCCAGCAGCTTCTGGCCTAGCGGGTACCAAGAGACCCAGTACTTC.

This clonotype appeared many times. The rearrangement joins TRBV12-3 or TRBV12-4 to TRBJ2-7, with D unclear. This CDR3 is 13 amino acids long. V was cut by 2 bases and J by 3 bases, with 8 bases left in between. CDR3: CASSLFAGYEQYF. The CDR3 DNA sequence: TGTGCCAGCAGTTTATTCGCCGGCTACGAGCAGTACTTC.

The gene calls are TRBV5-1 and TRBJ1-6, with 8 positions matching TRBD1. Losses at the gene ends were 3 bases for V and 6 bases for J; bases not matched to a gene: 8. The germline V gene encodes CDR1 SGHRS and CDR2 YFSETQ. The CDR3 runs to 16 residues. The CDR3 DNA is TGCGCCAGCAGCTCCGGGTGGACAGGGATTAATTCACCCCTCCACTTT. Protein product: CASSSGWTGINSPLHF.

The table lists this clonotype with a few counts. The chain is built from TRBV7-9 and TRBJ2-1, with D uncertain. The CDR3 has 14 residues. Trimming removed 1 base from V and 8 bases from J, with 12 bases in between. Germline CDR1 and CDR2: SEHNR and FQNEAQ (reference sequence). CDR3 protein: CASSLGGLSHEQFF. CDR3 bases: TGTGCCAGCAGCTTAGGTGGGCTAAGTCATGAGCAGTTCTTC.

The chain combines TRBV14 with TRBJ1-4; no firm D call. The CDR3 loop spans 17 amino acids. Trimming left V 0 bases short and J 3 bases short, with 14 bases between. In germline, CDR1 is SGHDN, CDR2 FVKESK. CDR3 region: CASSQDWTIAANEKLFF. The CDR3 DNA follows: TGTGCCAGCAGCCAAGATTGGACGATAGCGGCTAATGAAAAACTGTTTTTT.

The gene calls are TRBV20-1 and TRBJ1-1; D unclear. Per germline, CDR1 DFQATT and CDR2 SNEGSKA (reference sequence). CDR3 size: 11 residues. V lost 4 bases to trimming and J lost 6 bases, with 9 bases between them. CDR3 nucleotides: TGCAGTGCTACTCGCCACTCTGAAGCTTTCTTT. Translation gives CSATRHSEAFF.

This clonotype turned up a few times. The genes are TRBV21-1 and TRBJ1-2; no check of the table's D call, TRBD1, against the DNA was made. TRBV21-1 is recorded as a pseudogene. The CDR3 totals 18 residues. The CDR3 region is CASSPAGTGFIICYGYTF. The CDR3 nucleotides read TGTGCCAGCAGCCCTGCCGGAACAGGGTTCATAATCTGTTATGGCTACACCTTC.